A few counts support the clone carrying this TCR beta chain. TCRdb reprocessed the 5' RACE reads via MiXCR and lists one record per CDR3 protein. The table lists around 530,000 distinct CDR3 sequences, roughly 15% of them singletons. The J segment lost 5 bases and the V segment lost 0 bases, leaving 7 bases of the junction unmatched. The CDR3 totals 16 residues. From germline, CDR1 is SGHRS and CDR2 YFSETQ. These data originate in a study of identical twins. Healthy Caucasians were all of the donors. These data were also filed under a second study, of yellow fever vaccine responses in identical twins.

The sample consisted of CD4+ T cells sorted from blood. The V call is TRBV5-1, the J call TRBJ2-1; 8 nucleotides agree with TRBD1. The TCR was taken from a woman between 18 and 29 years old in good health. CDR3 DNA sequence: TGCGCCAGCAGCTTGGCAGGGGGACAGGTAAACAATGAGCAGTTCTTC. Encoded protein: CASSLAGGQVNNEQFF. Filled out from reference TRBV5-1 and TRBJ2-1, the complete variable domain reads KAGVTQTPRYLIKTRGQQVTLSCSPISGHRSVSWYQQTPGQGLQFLFEYFSETQRNKGNFPGRFSGRQFSNSRSEMNVSTLELGDSALYLCASSLAGGQVNNEQFFGPGTRLTVL.